This TCR beta chain was found in a study of shared clonotypes between healthy human individuals. Whole-study results and caveats: Large sequencing depth failed to make sorted-subset sequencing complete, rarefaction showed. Having only a few donors restricted how much genetic and exposure-history diversity was captured. Memory subsets generally showed smaller estimated richness than naive subsets did. The four-donor shared clonotypes exceeded non-shared clonotypes in generation probability, with non-shared ones scoring lower.

CD45RO-negative CD8 cells positively selected for CCR7 made up the naive population, which excluded terminally differentiated effector memory CD45RA+ cells. Comments on this clone: What it recognizes is unknown.

The CDR3 contains 14 residues. Per germline, CDR1 MNHEY and CDR2 SMNVEV (reference sequence). J gave up 6 bases and V 2 bases, and 3 bases lay outside the gene matches. TCRdb keeps only in-frame clones here, not all; method: immunoSEQ multiplex PCR. The table shows 450,000 to 700,000 clones, with roughly 95% occurring only once. Sequences were obtained from naive CD8+ T cells sorted from blood. V and J are TRBV27 and TRBJ1-5; 8 nucleotides line up with TRBD1. This clonotype originated in a young woman in good health. CDR3 in amino acids: CASSLQGASQPQHF. CDR3 DNA sequence: TGTGCCAGCAGTTTACAGGGGGCGAGTCAGCCCCAGCATTTT.